Shown below are 4 T cell receptor beta chains from a single sample sequenced in a study of T cells in Graves' hyperthyroidism and ophthalmopathy. Researchers took RNA transcripts and amplified the TCR beta CDR3 regions from them. TCR CDR3 regions were first amplified by RT-PCR with HTBI primers. MiXCR, run by TCRdb on the multiplex PCR reads, gives a single entry per CDR3 protein. This sample yields under 600,000 distinct CDR3 sequences, of which 16% are seen a single time; roughly 3.3% belongs to the top ten. Sequences were obtained from blood. These TCRs come from a middle-aged woman with Graves' ophthalmopathy.

Note on this clonotype: This may stem from a read error, because a much larger clone lies one nucleotide away. The chain has TRBV7-3 and TRBJ2-1; unclear D gene. The tail of the sequence fits TRBJ2-7 better, so the J call may be wrong. CDR1 and CDR2 from the germline V gene are SGHTA and FQGTGA. There are 12 residues in the CDR3. The CDR3 sequence: CASSATNNEQYF. CDR3 DNA: TGTGCCAGCAGCGCGACGAACAATGAGCAGTACTTC.

With respect to this clonotype: The junction differs from germline at one of its ends, possibly a read error. The chain has TRBV6-1 and TRBJ1-3, with 7 bases identical to TRBD1. The germline CDR1 and CDR2 sequences are MNHNS and SASEGT. This CDR3 is built from 13 residues. For the CDR3, the DNA is TGTGCCAGCAGTACAGGGGTCGGAAACACCGTATATTTT. It translates to CASSTGVGNTVYF.

This clonotype has at least ten counts. CDR3 DNA: TGTGCCAGCAGCTTAAATTCGTTACGAACGGGGAATGAGCAGTTCTTC. This encodes CASSLNSLRTGNEQFF. J is TRBJ2-1 and V is TRBV7-3; tentative D call: TRBD2 (5 bases). The germline gives CDR1 SGHTA, CDR2 FQGTGA. V lost 1 base and J 7 bases, leaving 17 bases between the germline ends. CDR3 size: 16 residues. Based on the CDR3 plus reference TRBV7-3 and TRBJ2-1, the full variable domain is GAGVSQTPSNKVTEKGKYVELRCDPISGHTALYWYRQSLGQGPEFLIYFQGTGAADDSGLPNDRFFAVRPEGSVSTLKIQRTERGDSAVYLCASSLNSLRTGNEQFFGPGTRLTVL.

With respect to this clonotype: A read error may explain this, as a much larger clone is one base away. The V gene is TRBV11-2, the J gene TRBJ2-1; 9 bases map to TRBD2. The CDR3 extends over 14 amino acids. CDR1 is SGHAT, CDR2 FQNNGV, per germline. The CDR3 sequence: CASSVSGGNNVQFF. DNA of the CDR3: TGTGCCAGCAGCGTAAGCGGGGGGAACAATGTGCAGTTCTTC.